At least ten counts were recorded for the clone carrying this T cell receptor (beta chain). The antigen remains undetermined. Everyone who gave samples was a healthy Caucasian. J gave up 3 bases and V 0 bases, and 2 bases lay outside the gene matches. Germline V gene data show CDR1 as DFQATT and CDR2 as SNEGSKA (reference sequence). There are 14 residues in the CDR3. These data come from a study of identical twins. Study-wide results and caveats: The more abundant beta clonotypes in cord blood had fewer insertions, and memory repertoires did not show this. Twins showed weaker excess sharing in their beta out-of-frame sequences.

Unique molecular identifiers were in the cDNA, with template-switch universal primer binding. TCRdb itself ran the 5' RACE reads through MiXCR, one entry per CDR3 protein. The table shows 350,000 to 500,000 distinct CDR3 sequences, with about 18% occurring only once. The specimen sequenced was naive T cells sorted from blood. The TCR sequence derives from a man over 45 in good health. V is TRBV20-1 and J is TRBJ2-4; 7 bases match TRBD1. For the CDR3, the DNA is TGCAGTGCTAGAGACGACAGGGACAAAAACATTCAGTACTTC. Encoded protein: CSARDDRDKNIQYF.